This T cell receptor (beta chain) was sequenced in a study of glioma-infiltrating T cells. Study-level information: WHO grade II oligodendrogliomas or astrocytomas, plus non-recurrent WHO grade IV glioblastomas, were sampled. Sequencing aimed for about 4.5- to 10-fold coverage of roughly one million peripheral T cells.

The study's findings and limits: Gliomas, especially low-grade, showed above-expected tissue-blood divergence; non-neoplastic patients showed below. Only very few CDR3 sequences appeared in both tissue and blood.

The V and J ends lost 6 bases and 2 bases respectively, with 5 bases between them. Germline V CDR1 and CDR2: SEHNR, FQNEAQ (reference sequence). The CDR3 is made up of 12 amino acids. Using RNA template, CDR3s of TCR alpha and beta were amplified with iRepertoire arm-PCR. MiXCR was run by TCRdb on the multiplex PCR reads, yielding one entry per CDR3 protein. The data hold fewer than 500,000 distinct CDR3 sequences, with roughly two fifths observed a single time. A word on this clonotype: Its specificity is unknown.

The TCR comes from a human donor with low-grade glioma or glioblastoma, undergoing nonglioma brain surgery, or in good health (not recorded which). Sequencing used glioma tissue, nonneoplastic brain tissue, or PBMCs (not recorded which). This chain joins TRBV7-9 and TRBJ2-1; D remains unclear. Here the CDR3 reads CASRSPYNEQFF. The CDR3 DNA reads TGTGCCAGCAGATCGCCCTACAATGAGCAGTTCTTC.